A single sample is the source of the 3 T cell receptor beta chains below, sequenced in a study of neurological immune-mediated disorders. TCRdb processed the 5' RACE reads anew with MiXCR; each CDR3 protein has one entry. The data hold 100,000 to 150,000 distinct CDR3 sequences, with around 3% observed a single time. The sample consisted of PBMCs. The receptor source for this set is a woman in her twenties or thirties with multiple sclerosis.

Many counts were recorded for this clonotype. The V call is TRBV20-1, the J call TRBJ2-7; D gene ambiguous. The CDR3 has 14 amino acids. Germline values: CDR1 DFQATT, CDR2 SNEGSKA (reference sequence). Trimming stripped 2 bases from V and 2 bases from J, with 13 bases between. CDR3 nucleotide sequence: TGCAGTGCTAGAAACAGACTGGAAGCCTACGAGCAGTACTTC. This sequence encodes CSARNRLEAYEQYF.

This clonotype has ten or more counts. The V call is TRBV12-3 or TRBV12-4, the J call TRBJ1-6; D is unclear. Deletions cut 6 bases from V and 0 bases from J, with 6 bases between. The CDR3 has 14 residues. The CDR3 sequence is CASSQSSYNSPLHF. The CDR3 nucleotides are TGTGCCAGCAGCCAAAGCTCCTATAATTCACCCCTCCACTTT.

In DNA form, the CDR3 reads TGCAGTGCTAGATGGTCCGGGGGGGCGATCGATACGCAGTATTTT. This translates into CSARWSGGAIDTQYF. The V gene is TRBV20-1, the J gene TRBJ2-3, with 8 bases matching TRBD2. In germline, CDR1 is DFQATT, CDR2 SNEGSKA (reference sequence). With 2 bases clipped from V and 6 bases from J, the junction kept 10 bases outside the gene matches. This CDR3 has 15 residues.